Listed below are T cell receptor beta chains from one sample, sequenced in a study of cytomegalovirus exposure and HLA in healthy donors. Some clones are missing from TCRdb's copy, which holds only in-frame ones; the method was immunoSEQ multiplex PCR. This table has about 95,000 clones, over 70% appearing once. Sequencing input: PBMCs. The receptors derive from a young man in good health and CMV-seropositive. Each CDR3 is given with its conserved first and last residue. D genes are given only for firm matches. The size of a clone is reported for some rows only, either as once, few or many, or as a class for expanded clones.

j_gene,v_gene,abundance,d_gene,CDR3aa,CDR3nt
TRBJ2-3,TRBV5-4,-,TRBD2,CASSLRGGGATDTQYF,TGTGCCAGCAGCTTGCGGGGCGGGGGGGCCACAGATACGCAGTATTTT
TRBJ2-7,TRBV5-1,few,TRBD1,CASSLGQGNYEQYF,TGCGCCAGCAGCTTGGGACAGGGGAACTACGAGCAGTACTTC
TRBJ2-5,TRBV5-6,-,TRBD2,CASSSGLEVADF,TGTGCCAGCAGCTCGGGACTAGAGGTTGCGGACTTC
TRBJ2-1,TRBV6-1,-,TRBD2,CASSDFLAGRLYNEQFF,TGTGCCAGCAGTGATTTCCTAGCGGGGCGCCTCTACAATGAGCAGTTCTTC
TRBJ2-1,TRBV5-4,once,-,CASSLVGGRYNEQFF,TGTGCCAGCAGCTTGGTGGGAGGACGATACAATGAGCAGTTCTTC
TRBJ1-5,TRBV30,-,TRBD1,CAWSGTGTSNQPQHF,TGTGCCTGGAGCGGGACAGGGACTAGCAATCAGCCCCAGCATTTT
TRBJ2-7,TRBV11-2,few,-,CASSLDYWDFPAF,TGTGCCAGCAGCTTAGATTATTGGGACTTCCCCGCATTC
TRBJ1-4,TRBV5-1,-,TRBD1,CASRSEGANSEKLFF,TGCGCCAGCAGGTCAGAGGGGGCTAATAGTGAAAAACTGTTTTTT
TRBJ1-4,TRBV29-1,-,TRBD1,CSASRDSNEKLFF,TGCAGCGCTTCCCGGGACAGTAATGAAAAACTGTTTTTT
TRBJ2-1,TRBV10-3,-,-,CATMGGYEQFF,TGTGCCACTATGGGGGGATATGAGCAGTTCTTC
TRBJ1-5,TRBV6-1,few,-,CASSGRPQGIGNQPQHF,TGTGCCAGCAGTGGACGACCTCAGGGTATTGGCAATCAGCCCCAGCATTTT
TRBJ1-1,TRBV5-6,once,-,CASSLDKGFRTEAFF,TGTGCCAGCAGCTTGGATAAGGGGTTCCGCACTGAAGCTTTCTTT
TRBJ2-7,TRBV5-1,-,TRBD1,CASSSDRASSYEQYF,TGCGCCAGCAGCTCGGACAGGGCAAGCTCCTACGAGCAGTACTTC
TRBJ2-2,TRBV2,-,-,CASRVASYPGELFF,TGTGCCAGCAGAGTTGCGAGCTACCCCGGGGAGCTGTTTTTT
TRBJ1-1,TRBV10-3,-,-,CATFRDTRNTEAFF,TGTGCCACTTTCAGGGACACGCGGAACACTGAAGCTTTCTTT
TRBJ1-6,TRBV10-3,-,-,CAISDVQGNSPLHF,TGTGCCATCAGTGACGTTCAGGGGAACTCACCCCTCCACTTT
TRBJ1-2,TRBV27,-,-,CASSLSRDRYGYTF,TGTGCCAGCAGTTTAAGCAGGGATCGTTATGGCTACACCTTC
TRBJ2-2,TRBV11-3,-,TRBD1,CASSLGVGQLNTGELFF,TGTGCCAGCAGCTTAGGGGTGGGACAGCTTAACACCGGGGAGCTGTTTTTT
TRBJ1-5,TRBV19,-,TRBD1,CASSRQGARSNQPQHF,TGTGCCAGTAGTCGTCAGGGGGCACGGAGCAATCAGCCCCAGCATTTT
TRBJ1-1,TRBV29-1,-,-,CSARGDTNTEAFF,TGCAGCGCCCGAGGGGACACGAACACTGAAGCTTTCTTT
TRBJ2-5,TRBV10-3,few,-,CAISVGGADETQYF,TGTGCCATCAGTGTTGGGGGGGCGGATGAGACCCAGTACTTC
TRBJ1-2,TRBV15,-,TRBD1,CATSGEWTGEGYTF,TGTGCCACCAGCGGAGAATGGACAGGGGAAGGCTACACCTTC
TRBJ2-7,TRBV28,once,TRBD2,CASKGRERGAYPSYEQYF,TGTGCCAGCAAGGGGCGTGAGCGGGGGGCCTACCCCTCCTACGAGCAGTACTTC
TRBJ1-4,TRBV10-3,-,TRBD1,CAISESAGGATNEKLFF,TGTGCCATCAGTGAGTCGGCAGGGGGCGCAACTAATGAAAAACTGTTTTTT
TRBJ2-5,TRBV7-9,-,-,CASSLDGYQETQYF,TGTGCCAGCAGCTTAGACGGTTACCAAGAGACCCAGTACTTC
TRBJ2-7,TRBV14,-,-,CASSQDYSSYEQYF,TGTGCCAGCAGCCAAGATTACAGCTCCTACGAGCAGTACTTC
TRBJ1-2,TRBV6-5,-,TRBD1,CASSYGDSRDNYGYTF,TGTGCCAGCAGTTACGGGGACAGCCGAGATAACTATGGCTACACCTTC
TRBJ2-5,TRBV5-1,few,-,CASSSLDSQETQYF,TGCGCCAGCAGCTCCCTAGACAGTCAAGAGACCCAGTACTTC
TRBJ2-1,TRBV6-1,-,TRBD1,CASSRQGDYNEQFF,TGTGCCAGCAGTAGACAGGGGGATTACAATGAGCAGTTCTTC
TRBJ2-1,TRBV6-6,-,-,CASRSRVSREFF,TGTGCCAGCAGATCCCGGGTCTCCCGAGAGTTCTTC
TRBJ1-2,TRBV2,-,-,CASKTGLFYGYTF,TGTGCCAGCAAGACAGGTCTTTTCTATGGCTACACCTTC
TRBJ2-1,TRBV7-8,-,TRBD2,CASIPGLAGGFSSYNEQFF,TGTGCCAGCATCCCGGGACTAGCGGGGGGCTTCAGCTCCTACAATGAGCAGTTCTTC
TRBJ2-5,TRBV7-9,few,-,CASSPKASTNQETQYF,TGTGCCAGCAGCCCAAAAGCAAGTACCAATCAAGAGACCCAGTACTTC
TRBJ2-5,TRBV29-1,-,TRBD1,CSVGRDRGQETQYF,TGCAGCGTTGGCCGGGACAGGGGGCAGGAGACCCAGTACTTC
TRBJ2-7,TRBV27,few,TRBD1,CASGGQGSYEQYF,TGTGCCAGCGGGGGACAGGGGTCCTACGAGCAGTACTTC
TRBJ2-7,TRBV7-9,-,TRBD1,CASSRHKTGGNYEQYF,TGTGCCAGCAGCCGACACAAGACAGGGGGAAACTACGAGCAGTACTTC
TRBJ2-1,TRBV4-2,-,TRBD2,CASSQDFGRGGFSEQFF,TGTGCCAGCAGCCAAGATTTTGGGCGGGGGGGTTTTAGTGAGCAGTTCTTC
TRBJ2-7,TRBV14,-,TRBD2,CASSQGVGLAVYEQYF,TGTGCCAGCAGCCAAGGGGTAGGACTAGCAGTTTACGAGCAGTACTTC
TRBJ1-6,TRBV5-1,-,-,CASSATQATGNNSPLHF,TGCGCCAGCAGTGCCACCCAGGCCACAGGGAACAATTCACCCCTCCACTTT
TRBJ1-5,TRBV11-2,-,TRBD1,CASSLAGRGPQPQHF,TGTGCCAGCAGCTTAGCCGGCAGGGGGCCTCAGCCCCAGCATTTT
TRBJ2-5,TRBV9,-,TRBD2,CASTTTSGFGVETQYF,TGTGCCAGCACCACAACTAGCGGGTTTGGAGTAGAGACCCAGTACTTC
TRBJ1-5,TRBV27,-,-,CASSSGNQPQHF,TGTGCCAGCAGTTCGGGCAATCAGCCCCAGCATTTT
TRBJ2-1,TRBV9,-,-,CASSALRTGYNEQFF,TGTGCCAGCAGCGCCCTTCGGACGGGGTACAATGAGCAGTTCTTC
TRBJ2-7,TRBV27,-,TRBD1,CASRGGTGFGEQYF,TGTGCCAGTCGGGGAGGGACAGGGTTCGGGGAGCAGTACTTC
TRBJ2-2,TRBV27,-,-,CASSLYPGVTGELFF,TGTGCCAGCAGTTTATATCCCGGGGTCACCGGGGAGCTGTTTTTT
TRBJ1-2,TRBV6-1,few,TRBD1,CASSSPGQGKGYTF,TGTGCCAGCAGTTCCCCGGGACAGGGGAAGGGCTACACCTTC
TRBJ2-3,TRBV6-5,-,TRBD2,CASSYSTSGVVGTQYF,TGTGCCAGCAGTTACTCGACTAGCGGGGTCGTAGGTACGCAGTATTTT
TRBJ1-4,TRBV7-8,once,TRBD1,CASSPGQGAEKLFF,TGTGCCAGCAGCCCAGGACAGGGGGCTGAAAAACTGTTTTTT
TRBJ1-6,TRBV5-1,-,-,CASSGDTGTAYNSPLHF,TGCGCCAGCAGCGGGGACACGGGAACGGCCTATAATTCACCCCTCCACTTT
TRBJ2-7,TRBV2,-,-,CASSVQVAYEQYF,TGTGCCAGCAGCGTCCAGGTGGCCTACGAGCAGTACTTC
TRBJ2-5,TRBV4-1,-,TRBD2,CASSQDRLAGGPQETQYF,TGCGCCAGCAGCCAAGATCGGCTAGCGGGGGGGCCCCAAGAGACCCAGTACTTC
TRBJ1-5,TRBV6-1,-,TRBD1,CASSGKQGRNQPQHF,TGTGCCAGCAGTGGGAAACAGGGGCGCAATCAGCCCCAGCATTTT
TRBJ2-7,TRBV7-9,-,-,CASSIESSEQYF,TGTGCCAGCAGCATAGAATCGTCCGAGCAGTACTTC
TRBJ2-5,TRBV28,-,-,CASRTVEETQYF,TGTGCCAGCAGGACAGTAGAAGAGACCCAGTACTTC
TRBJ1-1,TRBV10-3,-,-,CAISDNRAHTEAFF,TGTGCCATCAGTGATAACAGGGCCCACACTGAAGCTTTCTTT
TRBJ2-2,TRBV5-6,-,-,CASSLFASTGELFF,TGTGCCAGCAGCTTGTTTGCTAGTACCGGGGAGCTGTTTTTT
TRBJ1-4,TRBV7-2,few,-,CASSLGDEKLFF,TGTGCCAGCAGCTTAGGCGATGAAAAACTGTTTTTT
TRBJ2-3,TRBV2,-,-,CASSEGLTSDTQYF,TGTGCCAGCAGTGAGGGCCTAACGTCAGATACGCAGTATTTT
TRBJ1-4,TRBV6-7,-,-,CASTPRGEGDEKLFF,TGTGCCAGCACCCCGCGGGGGGAAGGCGATGAAAAACTGTTTTTT
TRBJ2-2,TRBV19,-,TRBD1,CASSDRGADTGELFF,TGTGCCAGTAGCGACAGGGGGGCGGATACCGGGGAGCTGTTTTTT